The 22 T cell receptor beta chains listed next were all sequenced from one sample in a study of PD-1 blockade in classical Hodgkin lymphoma. Profiled with immunoSEQ multiplex PCR; TCRdb holds only in-frame clones, not every one. The top ten hold just under 20% of the sample, which has 100,000 to 120,000 clones, approximately 90% seen once. Relapses following autologous stem cell transplantation were seen in all patients, with brentuximab vedotin exposure varying. The specimen was peripheral blood mononuclear cells (PBMCs), collected before the second cycle of nivolumab. The receptors shown here come from a human donor with classical Hodgkin lymphoma.

This rearrangement joins TRBV28 to TRBJ2-1; 9 nucleotides line up with TRBD2. CDR1 and CDR2 from the germline V gene are MDHEN and SYDVKM. The CDR3 loop spans 16 amino acids. V was pared by 3 bases and J by 3 bases, with 6 bases of the junction left unmatched. The CDR3 spells CASSFGSGRLYNEQFF. As DNA, the CDR3 is TGTGCCAGCAGTTTCGGGAGCGGGAGGCTCTACAATGAGCAGTTCTTC. The complete variable domain, with remaining parts taken from reference TRBV28 and TRBJ2-1, reads DVKVTQSSRYLVKRTGEKVFLECVQDMDHENMFWYRQDPGLGLRLIYFSYDVKMKEKGDIPEGYSVSREKKERFSLILESASTNQTSMYLCASSFGSGRLYNEQFFGPGTRLTVL.

This clone was recorded only once. CDR3 amino acids: CASSRDRYSNQPQHF. CDR3 in DNA: TGTGCCAGCTCACGGGACAGGTATAGCAATCAGCCCCAGCATTTT. V and J are TRBV18 and TRBJ1-5, with TRBD1 matching over 8 bases. Looked up from germline, CDR1 is KGHSH and CDR2 is LQKENI. The ends lost 4 bases at V and 0 bases at J; junction bases unmatched: 2. This CDR3 is built from 15 residues.

The chain is built from TRBV18 and TRBJ1-1, with a possible D match to TRBD1 (6 bases). The CDR3 totals 17 residues. V lost 2 bases and J 5 bases, leaving 21 bases between the germline ends. Germline V gives CDR1 KGHSH, CDR2 LQKENI. The CDR3 loop is CASSPDQGHRGMTEAFF. CDR3 nucleotide sequence: TGTGCCAGCTCACCAGATCAGGGGCACCGGGGGATGACTGAAGCTTTCTTT.

J is TRBJ1-1 and V is TRBV19; weak D call: TRBD1 (5 bases). Trimming removed 3 bases at V and 5 bases at J, with 10 bases between. Germline V lookup: CDR1 LNHDA, CDR2 SQIVND (reference sequence). The CDR3 has 13 residues. Written as DNA, the CDR3 is TGTGCCAGTAGTATCTCGGGGCGGACTGAAGCTTTCTTT. Protein sequence: CASSISGRTEAFF.

The chain has TRBV11-2 and TRBJ2-7; D gene uncertain. V was pared by 2 bases and J by 3 bases, with 2 bases between. CDR3 length equals 11 residues. Germline V CDR1 and CDR2: SGHAT, FQNNGV. DNA for the CDR3: TGTGCCAGCAGCTTACTCTACGAGCAGTACTTC. Translating it yields CASSLLYEQYF. Variable domain in full (rest from reference TRBV11-2 and TRBJ2-7): EAGVAQSPRYKIIEKRQSVAFWCNPISGHATLYWYQQILGQGPKLLIQFQNNGVVDDSQLPKDRFSAERLKGVDSTLKIQPAKLEDSAVYLCASSLLYEQYFGPGTRLTVT.

The rearrangement links TRBV27 to TRBJ1-1; a possible D gene is TRBD1 (6 bases). This CDR3 comprises 17 residues. The V gene's germline CDR1 is MNHEY and CDR2 SMNVEV (reference sequence). V was shortened by 6 bases and J by 3 bases, with 23 bases between the two germline ends. CDR3 nucleotide sequence: TGTGCCAGCAGCTCCAACAGGGACGGTGTCTTTTACACTGAAGCTTTCTTT. Its translation is CASSSNRDGVFYTEAFF.

The chain is built from TRBV6-1 and TRBJ2-7; no clear D. This CDR3 comprises 12 residues. Per the germline V gene, CDR1 is MNHNS and CDR2 is SASEGT. Deletions cut 0 bases from V and 6 bases from J, with 6 bases between. As DNA, the CDR3 is TGTGCCAGCAGTGAAGCGTTCACCGAGCAGTACTTC. Its translation is CASSEAFTEQYF.

This chain uses TRBV4-1 with TRBJ2-5, with 11 bases identical to TRBD2. Germline V gene lookup returns CDR1 MGHRA and CDR2 YSYEKL. V was pared by 0 bases and J by 5 bases, with 8 bases of the junction left unmatched. CDR3 length: 17 residues. Here the CDR3 DNA reads TGCGCCAGCAGCCAAGATGGGCTAGCGGGAGGTCGGGAGACCCAGTACTTC. As protein: CASSQDGLAGGRETQYF.

The chain uses TRBV4-1 and TRBJ2-2; D gene unclear. The CDR3 runs 14 residues. Germline CDR1 reads MGHRA; CDR2 reads YSYEKL. Trimming took off 3 bases at V and 0 bases at J, with 5 bases between the two ends. The CDR3: CASSQWTNTGELFF. In DNA form, the CDR3 reads TGCGCCAGCAGCCAGTGGACGAACACCGGGGAGCTGTTTTTT.

This chain joins TRBV2 and TRBJ2-5; no clear D gene. Germline values: CDR1 SNHLY, CDR2 FYNNEI. This CDR3 is 11 amino acids long. V lost 6 bases, J lost 6 bases, and 8 bases lay in between. The CDR3 here is CASRIQQTQYF. In nucleotides, the CDR3 is TGTGCCAGCAGAATCCAGCAGACCCAGTACTTC.

The chain uses TRBV6-6 and TRBJ2-5; 9 bases line up with TRBD1. The germline V gene has CDR1 MNHNY and CDR2 SVGAGI (reference sequence). Trimming removed 5 bases from V and 5 bases from J; junction bases left unmatched: 9. The CDR3 extends over 15 amino acids. The CDR3 DNA reads TGTGCCAGCAGTGATACAGGGGGCACGGCGGAGACCCAGTACTTC. Translating it yields CASSDTGGTAETQYF.

The V gene is TRBV28, the J gene TRBJ2-7, with D perhaps being TRBD1 or TRBD2 (6 bases each). This CDR3 has 12 residues. V gave up 6 bases and J gave up 11 bases, with 17 bases separating them. CDR1 and CDR2 (germline): MDHEN, SYDVKM. The CDR3 region has the DNA TGTGCCAGCAGGGGGGGCAGGGGCGAAAAGTACTTC. Protein sequence: CASRGGRGEKYF.

V is TRBV10-3 and J is TRBJ2-3; TRBD1 agrees at 7 bases. J gave up 0 bases and V 6 bases, and 6 bases lay outside the gene matches. The CDR3 extends over 15 amino acids. Germline lookup yields CDR1 ENHRY and CDR2 SYGVKD. This CDR3 reads CAIRWTGLSTDTQYF. CDR3 in DNA: TGTGCCATCAGATGGACAGGCCTAAGCACAGATACGCAGTATTTT.

The chain couples TRBV5-1 to TRBJ1-2; TRBD1 matches 7 bases. The junction had 4 bases not matched to a gene; V was cut back by 2 bases and J by 0 bases. This CDR3 spans 15 amino acids. CDR1 is SGHRS, CDR2 YFSETQ, per germline. The CDR3 region has the DNA TGCGCCAGCAGCTTAGACAGGGCCGCTAACTATGGCTACACCTTC. Translated: CASSLDRAANYGYTF.

V and J are TRBV27 and TRBJ1-2; D not resolved. The CDR3 extends over 14 amino acids. Germline values: CDR1 MNHEY, CDR2 SMNVEV (reference sequence). Trimming shortened V by 3 bases and J by 4 bases, and 12 bases separated the two germline ends. DNA for the CDR3: TGTGCCAGCAGTTTGGAGCCGATCCTCTATGGCTACACCTTC. This gives the protein CASSLEPILYGYTF.

This sequence joins TRBV2 and TRBJ2-3; 11 bases are a match to TRBD2. Germline lookup yields CDR1 SNHLY and CDR2 FYNNEI. J lost 4 bases, V lost 8 bases, and 5 bases had no gene match. The CDR3 sequence is 14 residues long. Here the CDR3 DNA reads TGTGCCAGCCAATTTAGCGGGAGGGCAGATACGCAGTATTTT. Translation gives CASQFSGRADTQYF. The whole variable domain, filled in from reference TRBV2 and TRBJ2-3, reads EPEVTQTPSHQVTQMGQEVILRCVPISNHLYFYWYRQILGQKVEFLVSFYNNEISEKSEIFDDQFSVERPDGSNFTLKIRSTKLEDSAMYFCASQFSGRADTQYFGPGTRLTVL.

The CDR3 here is CASSEGFGWGGSYNEQFF. DNA for the CDR3: TGTGCCAGCAGTGAAGGGTTCGGTTGGGGGGGATCCTACAATGAGCAGTTCTTC. The chain carries TRBV6-1 and TRBJ2-1; 7 bases agree with TRBD2. CDR3 size: 18 residues. Germline CDR1 MNHNS, CDR2 SASEGT. Losses at the gene ends were 1 base for V and 1 base for J; bases not matched to a gene: 10.

This clone came up a few times. This chain links TRBV11-2 with TRBJ2-3; 7 nucleotides match TRBD2. The germline CDR1 and CDR2 sequences are SGHAT and FQNNGV. Trimming removed 3 bases from V and 1 base from J; junction bases left unmatched: 10. This CDR3 comprises 17 residues. DNA for the CDR3: TGTGCCAGCAGCTTGGAGCTAGCGGAGGTTGGCACAGATACGCAGTATTTT. Protein: CASSLELAEVGTDTQYF.

This clone has just one count. The chain combines TRBV7-9 with TRBJ1-1; a possible D gene is TRBD1 (5 bases). V was trimmed by 1 base and J by 1 base, leaving 7 bases between them. CDR3 length: 14 amino acids. Per the germline V gene, CDR1 is SEHNR and CDR2 is FQNEAQ (reference sequence). CDR3 in DNA: TGTGCCAGCAGCTTAGGGGGGGAGAACACTGAAGCTTTCTTT. This translates into CASSLGGENTEAFF. The full variable domain, completed using reference TRBV7-9 and TRBJ1-1, is DTGVSQNPRHKITKRGQNVTFRCDPISEHNRLYWYRQTLGQGPEFLTYFQNEAQLEKSRLLSDRFSAERPKGSFSTLEIQRTEQGDSAMYLCASSLGGENTEAFFGQGTRLTVV.

The V gene is TRBV5-1, the J gene TRBJ2-2; D assignment may be TRBD1 or TRBD2 (5 bases each). Germline values: CDR1 SGHRS, CDR2 YFSETQ. The CDR3 has 17 amino acids. V was trimmed by 0 bases and J by 0 bases, leaving 12 bases between them. CDR3 DNA: TGCGCCAGCAGCTTGGGCCACCGGGACCCGAACACCGGGGAGCTGTTTTTT. Protein sequence: CASSLGHRDPNTGELFF. Full variable domain (remainder filled in from reference TRBV5-1 and TRBJ2-2): KAGVTQTPRYLIKTRGQQVTLSCSPISGHRSVSWYQQTPGQGLQFLFEYFSETQRNKGNFPGRFSGRQFSNSRSEMNVSTLELGDSALYLCASSLGHRDPNTGELFFGEGSRLTVL.

The chain couples TRBV4-2 to TRBJ1-5; TRBD1 is a possible D gene (5 bases). The CDR3 is 20 amino acids. Germline CDR1 LGHNA, CDR2 YNFKEQ. Deletions cut 4 bases from V and 2 bases from J, with 27 bases between. The CDR3 region is CASSPSFLGPRREGNQPQHF. The CDR3 DNA follows: TGTGCCAGCAGCCCCTCATTCCTCGGGCCTCGCAGGGAGGGCAATCAGCCCCAGCATTTT.

This clone came up once. This chain links TRBV18 with TRBJ2-2; D perhaps matches TRBD2 (6 bases). Germline assignment: CDR1 KGHSH and CDR2 LQKENI. V dropped 4 bases and J dropped 4 bases, with 10 bases sitting between them. The CDR3 consists of 14 residues. CDR3 region: CASSRDGGTGELFF. CDR3 DNA: TGTGCCAGCTCACGGGACGGGGGCACCGGGGAGCTGTTTTTT.